This TCR beta chain was observed in a study of blood T cell repertoires in COVID-19. Overall study: Sources were T cells, B-cell-depleted T cells, or PBMCs; the material itself was cDNA or gDNA.

Sequencing used immunoSEQ multiplex PCR; TCRdb keeps in-frame clones, though not all of them. The sample includes 29,000 or so clones, roughly 80% seen only once; the top ten take roughly 10%. The CDR3 covers 11 residues. The V gene lost 2 bases and the J gene lost 3 bases, with 2 bases spanning the gap. In germline, CDR1 is MNHNS, CDR2 SASEGT. The genes are TRBV6-1 and TRBJ2-7; D is ambiguous. What was sequenced was peripheral blood. The TCR was taken from a man older than 75 with active COVID-19. CDR3 loop: CASSEHYEQYF. DNA of the CDR3: TGTGCCAGCAGTGAACACTACGAGCAGTACTTC.